This T cell receptor beta chain was captured in a study of early T cells in non-severe SARS-CoV-2 infection. As for the study in general: Sequencing of unsorted whole blood was done on bulk RNA, leaving chains unpaired.

Attachment of unique molecular identifiers was made to individual cDNA molecules. TCRdb reanalysed the 5' RACE reads using MiXCR and keeps one entry per CDR3 protein. The sample has more than 60,000 distinct CDR3 sequences, approximately 13% seen once. This clonotype was found many times. Its antigen is as yet unknown. Germline CDR1 and CDR2: MGHRA and YSYEKL. V trimming: 1 base; J trimming: 3 bases; junction bases outside the gene matches: 13. The CDR3 totals 18 residues. Study-level findings and limits: A preference for anti-spike CD8 responses marked VDJdb matching, which missed private and CD4 specificities.

The TCR sequence derives from an adult who was a healthcare worker with PCR-confirmed SARS-CoV-2 infection or an uninfected control (not recorded which). Sequencing was performed on whole blood. The chain has TRBV4-1 and TRBJ2-3; TRBD1 matches at 7 bases. CDR3 amino acids: CASSQVGGQRVRTDTQYF. The CDR3, as DNA: TGCGCCAGCAGCCAAGTAGGGGGACAGAGGGTCCGTACAGATACGCAGTATTTT.